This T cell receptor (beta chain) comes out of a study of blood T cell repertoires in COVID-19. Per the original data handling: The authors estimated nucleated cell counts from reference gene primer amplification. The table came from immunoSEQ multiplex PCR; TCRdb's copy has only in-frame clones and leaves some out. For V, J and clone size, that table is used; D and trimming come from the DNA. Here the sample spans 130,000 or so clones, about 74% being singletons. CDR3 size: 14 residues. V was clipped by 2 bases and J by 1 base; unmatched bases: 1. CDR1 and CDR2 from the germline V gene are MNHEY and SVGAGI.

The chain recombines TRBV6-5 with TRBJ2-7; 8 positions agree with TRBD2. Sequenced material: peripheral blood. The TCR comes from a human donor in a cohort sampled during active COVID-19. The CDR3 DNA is TGTGCCAGCAGTTACGGCGGGGGGTCCTACGAGCAGTACTTC. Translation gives CASSYGGGSYEQYF.